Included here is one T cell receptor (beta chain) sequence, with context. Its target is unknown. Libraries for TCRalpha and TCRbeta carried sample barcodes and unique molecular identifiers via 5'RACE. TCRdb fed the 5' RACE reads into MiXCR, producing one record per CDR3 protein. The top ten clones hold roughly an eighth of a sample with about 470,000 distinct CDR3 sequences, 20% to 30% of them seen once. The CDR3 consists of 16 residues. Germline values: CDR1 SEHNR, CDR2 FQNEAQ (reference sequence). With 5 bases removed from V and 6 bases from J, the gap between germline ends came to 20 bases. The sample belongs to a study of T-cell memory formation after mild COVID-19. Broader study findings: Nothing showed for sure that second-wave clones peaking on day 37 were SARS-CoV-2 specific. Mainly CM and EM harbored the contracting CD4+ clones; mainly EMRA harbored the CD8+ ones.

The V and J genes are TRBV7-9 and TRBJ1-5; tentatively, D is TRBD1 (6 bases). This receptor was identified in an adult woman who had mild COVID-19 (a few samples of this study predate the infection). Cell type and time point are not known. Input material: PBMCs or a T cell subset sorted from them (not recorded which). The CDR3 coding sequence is TGTGCCAGCAGCGCAAACGATGGGGGGGCGAGTCAGCCCCAGCATTTT. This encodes CASSANDGGASQPQHF.